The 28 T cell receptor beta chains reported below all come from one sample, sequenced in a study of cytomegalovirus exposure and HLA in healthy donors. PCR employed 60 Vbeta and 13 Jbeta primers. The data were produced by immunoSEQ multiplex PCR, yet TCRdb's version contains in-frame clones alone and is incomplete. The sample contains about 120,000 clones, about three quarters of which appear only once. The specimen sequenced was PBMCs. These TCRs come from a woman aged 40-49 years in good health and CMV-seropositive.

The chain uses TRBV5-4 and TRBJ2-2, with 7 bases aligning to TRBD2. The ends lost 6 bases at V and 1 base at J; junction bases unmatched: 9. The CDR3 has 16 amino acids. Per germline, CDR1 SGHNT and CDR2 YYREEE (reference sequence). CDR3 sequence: CASKGSGGGNTGELFF. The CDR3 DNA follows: TGTGCCAGCAAGGGGAGTGGCGGGGGGAACACCGGGGAGCTGTTTTTT.

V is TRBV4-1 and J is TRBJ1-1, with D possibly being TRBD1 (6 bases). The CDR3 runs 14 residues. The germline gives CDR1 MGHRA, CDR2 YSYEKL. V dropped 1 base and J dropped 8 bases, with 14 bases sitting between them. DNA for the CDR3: TGCGCCAGCAGCCAAGTAACGAGAGGGACAGAAGCTTTCTTT. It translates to CASSQVTRGTEAFF.

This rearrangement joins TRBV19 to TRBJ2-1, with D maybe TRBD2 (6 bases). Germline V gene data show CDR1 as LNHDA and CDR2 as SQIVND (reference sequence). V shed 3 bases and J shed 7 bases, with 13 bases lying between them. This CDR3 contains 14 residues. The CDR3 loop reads CASSIPGLRNEQFF. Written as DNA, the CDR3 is TGTGCCAGTAGTATCCCGGGACTCAGAAATGAGCAGTTCTTC.

The CDR3 is CASSEGRRDTQYF. For the CDR3, the DNA is TGTGCCAGCAGTGAAGGGAGGCGGGATACGCAGTATTTT. The genes are TRBV2 and TRBJ2-3; a weak D match, TRBD2 (5 bases). The CDR3 is 13 amino acids. Germline values: CDR1 SNHLY, CDR2 FYNNEI. V was clipped by 1 base and J by 6 bases, with 8 bases between them.

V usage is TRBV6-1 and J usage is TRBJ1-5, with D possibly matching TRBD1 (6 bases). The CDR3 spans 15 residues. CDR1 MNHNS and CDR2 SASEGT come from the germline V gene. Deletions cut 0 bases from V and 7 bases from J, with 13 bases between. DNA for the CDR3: TGTGCCAGCAGTGAAGCGGGGGGGGGCGAACAGCCCCAGCATTTT. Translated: CASSEAGGGEQPQHF.

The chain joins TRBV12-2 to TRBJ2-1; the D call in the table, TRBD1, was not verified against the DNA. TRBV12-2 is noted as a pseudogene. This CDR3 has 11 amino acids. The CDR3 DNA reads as TGTGCAAGTCGGGCTAGGGGCCTCCAGTTCTTC. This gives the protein CASRARGLQFF.

As DNA, the CDR3 is TGTGCCTGGAGTCCAAGGACTACTAGCTATGGCTACACCTTC. Encoded protein: CAWSPRTTSYGYTF. The chain couples TRBV30 to TRBJ1-2; no reliable D call. This CDR3 is 14 amino acids long. Trimming removed 2 bases at V and 4 bases at J, with 14 bases between. Germline V CDR1 and CDR2: GTSNPN, SVGIG (reference sequence).

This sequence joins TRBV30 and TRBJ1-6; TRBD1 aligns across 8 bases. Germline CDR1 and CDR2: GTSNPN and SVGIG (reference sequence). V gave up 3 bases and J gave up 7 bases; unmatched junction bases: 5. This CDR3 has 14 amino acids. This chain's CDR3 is CAWREDRENSPLHF. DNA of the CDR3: TGTGCCTGGAGAGAGGACAGGGAGAATTCACCCCTCCACTTT. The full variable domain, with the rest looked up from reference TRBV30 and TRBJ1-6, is SQTIHQWPATLVQPVGSPLSLECTVEGTSNPNLYWYRQAAGRGLQLLFYSVGIGQISSEVPQNLSASRPQDRQFILSSKKLLLSDSGFYLCAWREDRENSPLHFGNGTRLTVT.

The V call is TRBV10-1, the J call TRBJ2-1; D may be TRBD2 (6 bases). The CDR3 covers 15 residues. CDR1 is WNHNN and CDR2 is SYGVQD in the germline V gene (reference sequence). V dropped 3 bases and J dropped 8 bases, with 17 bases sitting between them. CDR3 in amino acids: CASSEARLGPHEQFF. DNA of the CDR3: TGCGCCAGCAGTGAAGCGAGACTAGGCCCACATGAGCAGTTCTTC.

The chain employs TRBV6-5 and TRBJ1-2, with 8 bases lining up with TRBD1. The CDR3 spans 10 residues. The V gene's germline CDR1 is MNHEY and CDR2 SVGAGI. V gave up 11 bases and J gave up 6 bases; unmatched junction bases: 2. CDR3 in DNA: TGTGCCCCGGACAGGGATGGCTACACCTTC. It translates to CAPDRDGYTF.

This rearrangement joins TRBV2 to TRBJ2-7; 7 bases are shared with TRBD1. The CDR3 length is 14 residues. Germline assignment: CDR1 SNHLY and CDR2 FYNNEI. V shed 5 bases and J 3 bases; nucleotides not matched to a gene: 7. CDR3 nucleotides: TGTGCCAGCAGTTTTGGACAGGCCCTCTACGAGCAGTACTTC. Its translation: CASSFGQALYEQYF.

The CDR3 reads CASRPSGSYEQYF. In nucleotides, the CDR3 is TGTGCCAGCAGGCCTAGCGGATCCTACGAGCAGTACTTC. The chain joins TRBV6-5 to TRBJ2-7; TRBD2 matches 7 bases. Germline loops: CDR1 MNHEY, CDR2 SVGAGI. This CDR3 spans 13 amino acids. The V gene end was trimmed by 6 bases and the J gene end by 1 base; junction bases not matched to a gene: 3.

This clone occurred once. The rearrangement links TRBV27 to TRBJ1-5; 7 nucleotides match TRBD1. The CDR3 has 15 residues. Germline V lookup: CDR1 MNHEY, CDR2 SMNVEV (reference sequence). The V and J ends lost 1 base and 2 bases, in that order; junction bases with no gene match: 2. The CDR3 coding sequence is TGTGCCAGCAGTTTATACAGGGGTGGCAATCAGCCCCAGCATTTT. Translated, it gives CASSLYRGGNQPQHF.

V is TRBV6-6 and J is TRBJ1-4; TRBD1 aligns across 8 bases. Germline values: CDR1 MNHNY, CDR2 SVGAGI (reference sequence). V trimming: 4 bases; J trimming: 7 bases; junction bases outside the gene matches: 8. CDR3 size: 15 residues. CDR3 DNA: TGTGCCAGCAGTTCTTCTGACAGGGGCCGTGAAAAACTGTTTTTT. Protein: CASSSSDRGREKLFF.

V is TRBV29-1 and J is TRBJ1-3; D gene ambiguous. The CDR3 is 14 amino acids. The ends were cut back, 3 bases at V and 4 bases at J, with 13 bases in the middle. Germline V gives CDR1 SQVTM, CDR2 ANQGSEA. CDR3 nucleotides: TGCAGCGTTGATCTATCTCTGGAGGGAAACACCATATATTTT. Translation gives CSVDLSLEGNTIYF.

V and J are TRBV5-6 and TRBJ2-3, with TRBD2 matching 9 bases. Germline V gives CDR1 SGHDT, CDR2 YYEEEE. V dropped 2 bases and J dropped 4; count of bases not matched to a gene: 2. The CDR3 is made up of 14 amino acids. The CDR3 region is CASSFKRGADTQYF. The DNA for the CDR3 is TGTGCCAGCAGCTTCAAGCGGGGGGCAGATACGCAGTATTTT.

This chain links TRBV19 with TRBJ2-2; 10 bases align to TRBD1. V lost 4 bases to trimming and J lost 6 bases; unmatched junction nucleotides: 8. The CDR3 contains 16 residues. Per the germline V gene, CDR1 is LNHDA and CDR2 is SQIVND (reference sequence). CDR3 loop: CASSTIGTGASGELFF. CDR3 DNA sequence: TGTGCCAGTAGTACCATTGGGACAGGGGCCTCCGGGGAGCTGTTTTTT. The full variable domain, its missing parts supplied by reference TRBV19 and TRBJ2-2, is DGGITQSPKYLFRKEGQNVTLSCEQNLNHDAMYWYRQDPGQGLRLIYYSQIVNDFQKGDIAEGYSVSREKKESFPLTVTSAQKNPTAFYLCASSTIGTGASGELFFGEGSRLTVL.

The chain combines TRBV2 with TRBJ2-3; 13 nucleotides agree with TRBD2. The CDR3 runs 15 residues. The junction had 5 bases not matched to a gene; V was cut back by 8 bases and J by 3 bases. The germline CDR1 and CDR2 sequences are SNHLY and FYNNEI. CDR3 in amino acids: CASRWTSGGTDTQYF. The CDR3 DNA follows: TGTGCCAGCCGTTGGACTAGCGGGGGAACAGATACGCAGTATTTT.

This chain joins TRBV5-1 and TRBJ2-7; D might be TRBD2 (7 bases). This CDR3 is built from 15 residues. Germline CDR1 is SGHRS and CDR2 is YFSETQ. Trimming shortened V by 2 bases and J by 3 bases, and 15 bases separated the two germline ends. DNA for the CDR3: TGCGCCAGCAGCTTAGGGGAGGGGGGTTTCTACGAGCAGTACTTC. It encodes CASSLGEGGFYEQYF.

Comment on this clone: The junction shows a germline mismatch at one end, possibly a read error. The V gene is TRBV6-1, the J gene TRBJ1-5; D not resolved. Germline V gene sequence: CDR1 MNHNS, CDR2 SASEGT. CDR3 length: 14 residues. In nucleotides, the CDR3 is TGTGCCAGCAGGGAAGATGCAGGCCGACAGCCCCAGCATTTT. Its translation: CASREDAGRQPQHF.

The CDR3 sequence is CASSSGNSYEQYF. The DNA for the CDR3 is TGTGCCAGCAGCTCAGGAAACTCCTACGAGCAGTACTTC. The rearrangement links TRBV7-2 to TRBJ2-7; no reliable D call. With 4 bases removed from V and 0 bases from J, the gap between germline ends came to 7 bases. The germline V gene has CDR1 SGHTA and CDR2 FQGNSA. The CDR3 length is 13 residues.

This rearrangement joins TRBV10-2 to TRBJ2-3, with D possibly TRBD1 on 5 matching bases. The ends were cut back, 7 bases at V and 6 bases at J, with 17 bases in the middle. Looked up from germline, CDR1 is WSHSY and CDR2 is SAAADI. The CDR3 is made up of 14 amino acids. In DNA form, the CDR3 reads TGCGCCAGCAACTCAGGGTTAAGTTGGGATACGCAGTATTTT. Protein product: CASNSGLSWDTQYF.

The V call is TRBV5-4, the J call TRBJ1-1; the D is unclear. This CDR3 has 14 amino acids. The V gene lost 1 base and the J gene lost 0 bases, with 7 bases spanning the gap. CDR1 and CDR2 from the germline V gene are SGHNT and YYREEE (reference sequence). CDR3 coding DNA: TGTGCCAGCAGCTTGTCGCCGGTGAACACTGAAGCTTTCTTT. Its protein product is CASSLSPVNTEAFF.

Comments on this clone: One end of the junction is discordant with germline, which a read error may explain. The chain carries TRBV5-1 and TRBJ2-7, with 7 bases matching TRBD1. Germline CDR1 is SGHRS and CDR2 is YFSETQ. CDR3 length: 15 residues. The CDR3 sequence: CASSLVNRGRYEQCF. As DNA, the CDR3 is TGCGCCAGCAGCTTGGTAAACAGGGGTAGGTACGAGCAGTGCTTC.

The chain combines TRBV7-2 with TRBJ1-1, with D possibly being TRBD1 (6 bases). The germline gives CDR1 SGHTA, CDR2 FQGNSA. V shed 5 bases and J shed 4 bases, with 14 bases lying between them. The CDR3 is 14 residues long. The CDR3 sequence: CASSPQGRRTEAFF. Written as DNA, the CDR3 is TGTGCCAGCAGCCCACAGGGCCGTCGCACTGAAGCTTTCTTT. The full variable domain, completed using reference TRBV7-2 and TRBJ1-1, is GAGVSQSPSNKVTEKGKDVELRCDPISGHTALYWYRQSLGQGLEFLIYFQGNSAPDKSGLPSDRFSAERTGGSVSTLTIQRTQQEDSAVYLCASSPQGRRTEAFFGQGTRLTVV.

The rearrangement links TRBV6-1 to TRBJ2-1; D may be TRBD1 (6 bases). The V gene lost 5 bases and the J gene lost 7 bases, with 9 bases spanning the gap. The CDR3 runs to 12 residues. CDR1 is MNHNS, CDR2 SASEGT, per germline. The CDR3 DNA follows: TGTGCCAGCAGTAGGCAGGGGAATGAGCAGTTCTTC. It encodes CASSRQGNEQFF.

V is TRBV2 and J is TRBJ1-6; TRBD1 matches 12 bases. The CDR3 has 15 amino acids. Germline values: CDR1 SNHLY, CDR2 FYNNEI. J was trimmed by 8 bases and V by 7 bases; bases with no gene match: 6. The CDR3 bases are TGTGCCAGCACACCCGGGACAGGGGGCCATTCACCCCTCCACTTT. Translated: CASTPGTGGHSPLHF.

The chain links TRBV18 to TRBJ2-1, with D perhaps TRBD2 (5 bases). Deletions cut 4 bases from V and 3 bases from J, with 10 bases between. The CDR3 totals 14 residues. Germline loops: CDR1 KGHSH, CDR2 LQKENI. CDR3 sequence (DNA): TGTGCCAGCTCACTTATCCGGGGCTACAATGAGCAGTTCTTC. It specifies CASSLIRGYNEQFF.